Presented here are 17 T cell receptor beta chains from one specimen sequenced in a study of shared clonotypes between healthy human individuals. Naivety among CD8 cells was defined by CD45RO negativity and positive CCR7 selection, thereby excluding terminally differentiated effector memory CD45RA+ cells. Sequencing was performed with immunoSEQ multiplex PCR; in TCRdb, only in-frame clones are kept and a portion is missing. The sample holds about 580,000 clones, nearly 98% seen once. Specimen: naive CD8+ T cells sorted from blood. These receptors all stem from a man aged 25-45 years in good health.

The chain recombines TRBV15 with TRBJ1-5, with 8 bases aligning to TRBD1. The germline V gene has CDR1 LNHNV and CDR2 YYDKDF (reference sequence). V lost 0 bases to trimming and J lost 6 bases; unmatched junction nucleotides: 7. This CDR3 has 16 amino acids. The CDR3 spells CATSRDGQGSGQPQHF. CDR3 DNA: TGTGCCACCAGCAGAGATGGACAGGGAAGTGGTCAGCCCCAGCATTTT.

This clone was observed once. The chain uses TRBV28 and TRBJ2-3; 10 bases fit TRBD1. V lost 7 bases to trimming and J lost 2 bases; unmatched junction nucleotides: 9. Germline V gene lookup returns CDR1 MDHEN and CDR2 SYDVKM. The length of the CDR3 is 16 residues. The CDR3 DNA is TGTGCCAGCAACCCCCGGGACAGGGGATTCACAGATACGCAGTATTTT. It is translated as CASNPRDRGFTDTQYF.

Notes on this clone: Other DNA sequences in this specimen translate into the identical CDR3. J is TRBJ2-7 and V is TRBV19, with 7 bases matching TRBD1. The CDR3 loop spans 14 amino acids. J lost 0 bases, V lost 5 bases, and 4 bases had no gene match. CDR1 is LNHDA and CDR2 is SQIVND in the germline V gene (reference sequence). CDR3 in amino acids: CASSPTGSSYEQYF. The CDR3 nucleotides are TGTGCCAGTAGTCCGACAGGGAGCTCCTACGAGCAGTACTTC.

The rearrangement joins TRBV7-3 to TRBJ2-2; D is uncertain. Germline V gene lookup returns CDR1 SGHTA and CDR2 FQGTGA. The CDR3 is made up of 12 amino acids. Between the trimmed V and J ends, which lost 5 bases and 5 bases, there was a span of 6 bases. CDR3 amino acids: CASSGVTGELFF. CDR3 bases: TGTGCCAGCAGCGGGGTAACCGGGGAGCTGTTTTTT.

This chain links TRBV11-2 with TRBJ2-1; tentative D call: TRBD1 (6 bases). Trimming removed 7 bases from V and 4 bases from J, with 14 bases in between. The CDR3 length is 14 residues. The germline V gene encodes CDR1 SGHAT and CDR2 FQNNGV. The chain's CDR3 is CASNTGTPYNEQFF. In DNA, the CDR3 is TGTGCCAGCAACACCGGGACACCGTACAATGAGCAGTTCTTC.

The J gene is TRBJ1-1, the V gene TRBV19; D is unresolved. This CDR3 comprises 14 residues. CDR1 and CDR2 (germline): LNHDA, SQIVND (reference sequence). Trimming stripped 3 bases from V and 4 bases from J, with 12 bases between. The CDR3 DNA reads as TGTGCCAGTAGTATGGTAGGGTCGGCCACTGAAGCTTTCTTT. Protein sequence: CASSMVGSATEAFF.

The V and J genes are TRBV7-8 and TRBJ1-2; D is possibly TRBD1 (6 bases). Germline V lookup: CDR1 SGHVS, CDR2 FQNEAQ. Between the trimmed V and J ends, which lost 0 bases and 5 bases, there was a span of 19 bases. The length of the CDR3 is 17 residues. CDR3 residues: CASSLAYSSDSQYGYTF. In nucleotides, the CDR3 is TGTGCCAGCAGCTTAGCATACTCTTCGGACAGTCAATATGGCTACACCTTC. Full variable domain (outside the CDR3, taken from reference TRBV7-8 and TRBJ1-2): GAGVSQSPRYKVAKRGQDVALRCDPISGHVSLFWYQQALGQGPEFLTYFQNEAQLDKSGLPSDRFFAERPEGSVSTLKIQRTQQEDSAVYLCASSLAYSSDSQYGYTFGSGTRLTVV.

The V call is TRBV11-2, the J call TRBJ1-1, with D hard to call. V was shortened by 11 bases and J by 0 bases, with 7 bases between the two germline ends. Germline lookup yields CDR1 SGHAT and CDR2 FQNNGV. The CDR3 totals 11 residues. CDR3 loop: CAWQVNTEAFF. DNA for the CDR3: TGTGCCTGGCAGGTGAACACTGAAGCTTTCTTT.

The V call is TRBV11-2, the J call TRBJ2-7; perhaps TRBD2 as D (6 bases). Trimming stripped 3 bases from V and 4 bases from J, with 13 bases between. Germline CDR1 and CDR2: SGHAT and FQNNGV. The CDR3 contains 14 residues. CDR3 DNA: TGTGCCAGCAGCTTTTCCGGGGCGGGATACGAGCAGTACTTC. It yields the protein CASSFSGAGYEQYF.

This clone occurred once. This rearrangement joins TRBV29-1 to TRBJ2-2, with TRBD2 matching 13 bases. Germline CDR1 is SQVTM and CDR2 is ANQGSEA. The junction had 4 bases not matched to a gene; V was cut back by 7 bases and J by 5 bases. This CDR3 has 14 residues. The CDR3 nucleotides read TGCAGCGGGGGGACTAGCGGGATTACCGGGGAGCTGTTTTTT. Translated: CSGGTSGITGELFF.

This sequence joins TRBV6-4 and TRBJ1-2; D is unresolved. This CDR3 contains 12 residues. Germline V gene data show CDR1 as MRHNA and CDR2 as SNTAGT. Between the trimmed V and J ends, which lost 2 bases and 1 base, there was a span of 2 bases. The DNA for the CDR3 is TGTGCCAGCAGTGACGGTAACTATGGCTACACCTTC. It encodes CASSDGNYGYTF.

V is TRBV5-6 and J is TRBJ2-3; D unresolved. V was clipped by 2 bases and J by 7 bases, with 8 bases between them. This CDR3 has 12 residues. Germline CDR1 and CDR2: SGHDT and YYEEEE. The chain's CDR3 is CASSFGQYTQYF. CDR3 bases: TGTGCCAGCAGCTTTGGGCAGTATACGCAGTATTTT.

The gene calls are TRBV10-3 and TRBJ1-5; D gene unclear. Germline V gene lookup returns CDR1 ENHRY and CDR2 SYGVKD. V lost 0 bases and J 6 bases, leaving 6 bases between the germline ends. The CDR3 runs 13 residues. The CDR3 reads CAISESIGQPQHF. For the CDR3, the DNA is TGTGCCATCAGTGAGTCCATAGGTCAGCCCCAGCATTTT.

The V gene is TRBV6-5, the J gene TRBJ1-1; D not resolved. Trimming took off 6 bases at V and 3 bases at J, with 14 bases between the two ends. The germline V gene has CDR1 MNHEY and CDR2 SVGAGI. This CDR3 spans 14 amino acids. The CDR3 is CASSPRPRDTEAFF. Written as DNA, the CDR3 is TGTGCCAGCAGCCCTAGACCGAGGGACACTGAAGCTTTCTTT.

J is TRBJ1-5 and V is TRBV7-8, with 7 positions matching TRBD1. Per germline, CDR1 SGHVS and CDR2 FQNEAQ. V gave up 8 bases and J gave up 0 bases; unmatched junction bases: 4. There are 14 residues in the CDR3. The DNA for the CDR3 is TGTGCCAGCGACAGGGATTATAGCAATCAGCCCCAGCATTTT. This encodes CASDRDYSNQPQHF. Full variable domain (rest looked up from reference TRBV7-8 and TRBJ1-5): GAGVSQSPRYKVAKRGQDVALRCDPISGHVSLFWYQQALGQGPEFLTYFQNEAQLDKSGLPSDRFFAERPEGSVSTLKIQRTQQEDSAVYLCASDRDYSNQPQHFGDGTRLSIL.

V usage is TRBV4-1 and J usage is TRBJ1-1; TRBD1 is a possible D gene (5 bases). Germline CDR1 reads MGHRA; CDR2 reads YSYEKL. The CDR3 runs to 18 residues. V dropped 0 bases and J dropped 4 bases, with 21 bases sitting between them. CDR3: CASSQDPPVGGDGTEAFF. CDR3 nucleotides: TGCGCCAGCAGCCAAGATCCCCCAGTGGGGGGGGATGGCACTGAAGCTTTCTTT.

This chain connects TRBV18 to TRBJ2-7; D is tentatively TRBD1 or TRBD2 (5 bases each). Germline V gives CDR1 KGHSH, CDR2 LQKENI. Trimming pared 6 bases from V and 6 bases from J, leaving 12 bases between. This CDR3 spans 12 amino acids. The DNA of the CDR3 is TGTGCCAGCTCGCCCCAGGGACGCGAGCAGTACTTC. This sequence encodes CASSPQGREQYF.